The present T cell receptor (beta chain) was sequenced within a study of cytomegalovirus exposure and HLA in healthy donors. General study points: In a later analysis, HLA-associated TCR beta chains were more clonally expanded than equally common others. Overall, around 160 TCR beta chains were annotated as cytomegalovirus-associated. Rarity marked most TCR sequences, yet some public TCRs occurred in many donors. Reported performance of the classifier showed diagnosis of cytomegalovirus status with high specificity and sensitivity.

This clone was observed a few times. Antigen: not known. With 60 Vbeta and 13 Jbeta primers, the PCR was carried out. Generated by immunoSEQ multiplex PCR, the TCRdb table keeps only in-frame clones and is missing some. Here the sample spans 210,000 or so clones, 77% being singletons. Trimming pared 7 bases from V and 1 base from J, leaving 14 bases between. The CDR3 runs to 14 residues. Germline V CDR1 and CDR2: SQVTM, ANQGSEA. V usage is TRBV29-1 and J usage is TRBJ2-1; D not certain. This receptor was obtained from a woman aged 25 to 39 in good health and CMV-seropositive. The specimen sequenced was PBMCs. CDR3: CSARTQVSYNEQFF. The CDR3, as DNA: TGCAGCGCCCGCACGCAGGTTTCCTACAATGAGCAGTTCTTC.